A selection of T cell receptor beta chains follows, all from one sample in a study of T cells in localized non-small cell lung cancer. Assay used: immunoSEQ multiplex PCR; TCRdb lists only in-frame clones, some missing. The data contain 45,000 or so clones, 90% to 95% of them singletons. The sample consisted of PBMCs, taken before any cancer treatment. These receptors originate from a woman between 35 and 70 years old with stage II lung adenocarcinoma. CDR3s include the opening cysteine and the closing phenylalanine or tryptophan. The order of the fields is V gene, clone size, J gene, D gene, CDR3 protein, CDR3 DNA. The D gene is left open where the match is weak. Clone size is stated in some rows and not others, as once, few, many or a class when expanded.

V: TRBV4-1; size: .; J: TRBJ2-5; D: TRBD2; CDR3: CASSRGLAGVETQYF; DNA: TGCGCCAGCAGCCGGGGACTAGCGGGAGTAGAGACCCAGTACTTC
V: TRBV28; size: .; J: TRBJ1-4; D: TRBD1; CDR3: CASTLGQGVALNEKLFF; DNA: TGTGCCAGCACCCTGGGACAGGGGGTTGCACTTAATGAAAAACTGTTTTTT
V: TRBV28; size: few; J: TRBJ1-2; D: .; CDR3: CASSSGLHGYTF; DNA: TGTGCCAGCAGTTCCGGCTTACATGGCTACACCTTC
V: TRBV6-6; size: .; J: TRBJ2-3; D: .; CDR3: CASSYSTIQDTQYF; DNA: TGTGCCAGCAGTTACTCGACGATTCAAGATACGCAGTATTTT
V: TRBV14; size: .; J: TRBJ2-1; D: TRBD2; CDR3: CASSQGLAGDPEQFF; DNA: TGTGCCAGCAGCCAAGGACTAGCGGGGGACCCTGAGCAGTTCTTC
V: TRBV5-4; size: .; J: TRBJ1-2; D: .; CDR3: CASSLGDGDGYTF; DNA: TGTGCCAGCAGCTTGGGGGACGGGGATGGCTACACCTTC
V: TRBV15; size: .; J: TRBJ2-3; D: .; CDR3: CATSRDGRDTQYF; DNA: TGTGCCACCAGCAGAGATGGACGAGATACGCAGTATTTT
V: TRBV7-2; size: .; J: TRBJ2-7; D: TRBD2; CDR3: CASSSQAGGPGYEQYF; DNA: TGTGCCAGCAGCTCCCAAGCGGGAGGGCCTGGGTACGAGCAGTACTTC
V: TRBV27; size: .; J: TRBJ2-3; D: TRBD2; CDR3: CASSSRLAGGLDTQYF; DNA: TGTGCCAGCAGTTCCAGACTAGCGGGAGGATTAGATACGCAGTATTTT
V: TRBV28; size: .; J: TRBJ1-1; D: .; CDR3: CASSLGDRTVNTEAFF; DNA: TGTGCCAGCAGTTTAGGAGATAGGACTGTGAACACTGAAGCTTTCTTT
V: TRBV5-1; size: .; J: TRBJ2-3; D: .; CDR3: CASRDPSDPQDTQYF; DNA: TGCGCCAGCAGGGACCCTAGCGACCCCCAGGATACGCAGTATTTT
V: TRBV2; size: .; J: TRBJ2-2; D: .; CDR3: CASSGARPGELFF; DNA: TGTGCCAGCAGTGGTGCCAGGCCCGGGGAGCTGTTTTTT
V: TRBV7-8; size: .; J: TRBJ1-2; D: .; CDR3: CASSLGWGRGNGYTF; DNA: TGTGCCAGCAGCTTAGGGTGGGGGCGAGGAAACGGCTACACCTTC
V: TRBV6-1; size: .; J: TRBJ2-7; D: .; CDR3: CASSARSYEQYF; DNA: TGTGCCAGCAGTGCCCGTTCCTACGAGCAGTACTTC
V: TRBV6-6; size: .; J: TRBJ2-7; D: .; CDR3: CASSSSRQRHSYEQYF; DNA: TGTGCCAGCAGTTCGTCGCGACAGCGGCACTCCTACGAGCAGTACTTC
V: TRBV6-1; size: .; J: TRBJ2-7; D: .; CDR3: CASSVPGRNYEQYF; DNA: TGTGCCAGCAGTGTTCCGGGACGGAACTACGAGCAGTACTTC
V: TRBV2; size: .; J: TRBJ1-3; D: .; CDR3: CASGGSSGNTIYF; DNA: TGTGCCAGCGGCGGCTCCTCTGGAAACACCATATATTTT
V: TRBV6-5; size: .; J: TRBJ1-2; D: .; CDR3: CASSYRVGDRGYTF; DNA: TGTGCCAGCAGTTACAGGGTTGGGGATCGGGGCTACACCTTC
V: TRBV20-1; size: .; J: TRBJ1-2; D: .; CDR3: CSAQSRGSF; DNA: TGCAGTGCTCAGTCCAGGGGCTCCTTC
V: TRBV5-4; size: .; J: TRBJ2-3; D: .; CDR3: CASSLGRSTDTQYF; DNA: TGTGCCAGCAGCTTGGGCAGGAGCACAGATACGCAGTATTTT
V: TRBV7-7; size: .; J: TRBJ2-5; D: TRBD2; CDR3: CASSQSGLARPQETQYF; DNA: TGTGCCAGCAGCCAGTCTGGACTAGCGCGACCCCAGGAGACCCAGTACTTC